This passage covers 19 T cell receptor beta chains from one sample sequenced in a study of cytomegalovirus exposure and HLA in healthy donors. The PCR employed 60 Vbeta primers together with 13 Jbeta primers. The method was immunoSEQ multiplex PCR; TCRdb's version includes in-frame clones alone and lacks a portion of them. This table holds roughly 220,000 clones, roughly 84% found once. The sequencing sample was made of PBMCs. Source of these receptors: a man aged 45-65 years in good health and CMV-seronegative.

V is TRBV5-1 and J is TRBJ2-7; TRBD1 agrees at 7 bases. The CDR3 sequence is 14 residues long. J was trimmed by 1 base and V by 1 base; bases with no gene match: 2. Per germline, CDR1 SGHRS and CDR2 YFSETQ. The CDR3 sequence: CASSLWTGSYEQYF. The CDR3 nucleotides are TGCGCCAGCAGCTTGTGGACAGGTTCCTACGAGCAGTACTTC.

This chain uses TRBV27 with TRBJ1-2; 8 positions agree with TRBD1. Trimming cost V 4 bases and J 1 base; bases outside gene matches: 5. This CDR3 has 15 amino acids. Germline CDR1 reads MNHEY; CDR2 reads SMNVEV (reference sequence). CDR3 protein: CASSSGQGLNYGYTF. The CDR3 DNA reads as TGTGCCAGCAGTTCTGGACAGGGACTTAACTATGGCTACACCTTC.

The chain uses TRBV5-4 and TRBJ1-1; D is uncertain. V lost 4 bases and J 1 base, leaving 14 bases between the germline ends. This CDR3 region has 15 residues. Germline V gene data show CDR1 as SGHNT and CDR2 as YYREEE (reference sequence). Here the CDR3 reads CASSPETARNTEAFF. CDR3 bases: TGTGCCAGCAGCCCCGAAACGGCTAGGAACACTGAAGCTTTCTTT.

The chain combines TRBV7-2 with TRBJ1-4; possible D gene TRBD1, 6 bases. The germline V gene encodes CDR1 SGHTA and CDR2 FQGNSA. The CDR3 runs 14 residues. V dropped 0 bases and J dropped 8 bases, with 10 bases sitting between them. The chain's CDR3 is CASSLAGGWEKLFF. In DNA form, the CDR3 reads TGTGCCAGCAGCTTAGCAGGGGGATGGGAAAAACTGTTTTTT.

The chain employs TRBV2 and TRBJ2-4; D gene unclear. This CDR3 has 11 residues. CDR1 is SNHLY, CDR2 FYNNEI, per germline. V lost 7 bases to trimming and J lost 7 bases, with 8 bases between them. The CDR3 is CASTVGNIQYF. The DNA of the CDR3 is TGTGCCAGCACCGTCGGTAACATTCAGTACTTC.

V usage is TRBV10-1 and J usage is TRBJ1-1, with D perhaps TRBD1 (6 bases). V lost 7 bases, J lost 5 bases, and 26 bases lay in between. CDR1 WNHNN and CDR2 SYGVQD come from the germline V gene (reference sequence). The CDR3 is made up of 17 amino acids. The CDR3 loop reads CASNLTGRGPVRTEAFF. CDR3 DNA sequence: TGCGCCAGCAACCTTACAGGGCGAGGCCCTGTAAGAACTGAAGCTTTCTTT.

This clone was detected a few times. CDR3: CASSTLVRGVGNTEAFF. In DNA, the CDR3 is TGTGCCAGTAGTACCCTCGTACGGGGGGTCGGTAACACTGAAGCTTTCTTT. The chain links TRBV19 to TRBJ1-1; TRBD1 might be the D (5 bases). Between the trimmed V and J ends, which lost 4 bases and 2 bases, there was a span of 20 bases. The CDR3 sequence is 17 residues long. CDR1 and CDR2 from the germline V gene are LNHDA and SQIVND (reference sequence). Full variable domain (rest looked up from reference TRBV19 and TRBJ1-1): DGGITQSPKYLFRKEGQNVTLSCEQNLNHDAMYWYRQDPGQGLRLIYYSQIVNDFQKGDIAEGYSVSREKKESFPLTVTSAQKNPTAFYLCASSTLVRGVGNTEAFFGQGTRLTVV.

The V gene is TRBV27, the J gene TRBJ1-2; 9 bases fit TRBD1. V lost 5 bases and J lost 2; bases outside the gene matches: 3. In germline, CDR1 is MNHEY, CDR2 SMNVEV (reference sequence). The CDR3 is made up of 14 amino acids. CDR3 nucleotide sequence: TGTGCCAGCAGTCGGACAGGGGTGAACTATGGCTACACCTTC. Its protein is CASSRTGVNYGYTF.

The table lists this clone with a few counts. The CDR3: CASSPYGGNSNQPQHF. CDR3 in DNA: TGTGCCAGCTCACCATACGGCGGAAATAGCAATCAGCCCCAGCATTTT. The chain carries TRBV18 and TRBJ1-5; no firm D call. Germline loops: CDR1 KGHSH, CDR2 LQKENI. V shed 2 bases and J shed 0 bases, with 11 bases lying between them. The CDR3 has 16 residues.

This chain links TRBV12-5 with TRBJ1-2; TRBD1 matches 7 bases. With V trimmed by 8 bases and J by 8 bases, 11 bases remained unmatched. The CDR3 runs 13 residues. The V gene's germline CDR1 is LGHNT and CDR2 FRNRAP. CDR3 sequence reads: CASKGDSFWGYTF. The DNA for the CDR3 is TGTGCTAGTAAAGGGGACAGTTTCTGGGGCTACACCTTC.

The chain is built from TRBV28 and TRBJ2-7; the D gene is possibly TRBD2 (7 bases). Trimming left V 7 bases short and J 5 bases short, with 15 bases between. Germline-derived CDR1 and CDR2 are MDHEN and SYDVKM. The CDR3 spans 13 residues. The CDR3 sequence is CASNSQGRDEQYF. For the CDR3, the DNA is TGTGCCAGCAACTCTCAGGGGAGGGACGAGCAGTACTTC.

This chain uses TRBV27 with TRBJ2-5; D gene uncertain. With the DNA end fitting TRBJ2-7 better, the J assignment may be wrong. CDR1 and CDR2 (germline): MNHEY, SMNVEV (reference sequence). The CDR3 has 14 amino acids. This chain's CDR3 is CASSPWSSNYEQYF. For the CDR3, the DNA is TGTGCCAGCAGCCCGTGGTCGAGCAACTACGAGCAGTACTTC.

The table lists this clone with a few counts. The CDR3 spells CASSVVGLDGEQFF. Here the CDR3 DNA reads TGTGCCAGCAGCGTAGTAGGACTAGACGGTGAGCAGTTCTTC. The chain carries TRBV9 and TRBJ2-1; TRBD2 aligns across 7 bases. The CDR3 loop spans 14 amino acids. Germline V lookup: CDR1 SGDLS, CDR2 YYNGEE. Trimming took 0 bases from V and 9 from J; bases not matched to a gene: 6.

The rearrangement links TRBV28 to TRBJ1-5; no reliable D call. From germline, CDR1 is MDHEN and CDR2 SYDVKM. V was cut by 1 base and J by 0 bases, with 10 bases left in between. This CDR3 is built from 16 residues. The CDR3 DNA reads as TGTGCCAGCAGTTTATTTGGAGTCTATAGCAATCAGCCCCAGCATTTT. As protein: CASSLFGVYSNQPQHF.

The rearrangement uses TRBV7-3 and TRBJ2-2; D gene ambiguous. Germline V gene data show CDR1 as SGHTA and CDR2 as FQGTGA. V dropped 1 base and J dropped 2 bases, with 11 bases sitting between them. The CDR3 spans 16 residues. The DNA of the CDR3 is TGTGCCAGCAGCTTAAATGCAGGCGCAAACACCGGGGAGCTGTTTTTT. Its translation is CASSLNAGANTGELFF.

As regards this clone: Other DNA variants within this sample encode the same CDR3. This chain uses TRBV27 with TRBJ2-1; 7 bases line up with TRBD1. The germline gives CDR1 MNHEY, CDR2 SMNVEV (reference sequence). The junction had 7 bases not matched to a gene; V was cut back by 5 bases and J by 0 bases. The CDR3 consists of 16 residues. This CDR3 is CASSPQGRASYNEQFF. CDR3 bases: TGTGCCAGCAGTCCACAGGGGCGGGCCTCCTACAATGAGCAGTTCTTC.

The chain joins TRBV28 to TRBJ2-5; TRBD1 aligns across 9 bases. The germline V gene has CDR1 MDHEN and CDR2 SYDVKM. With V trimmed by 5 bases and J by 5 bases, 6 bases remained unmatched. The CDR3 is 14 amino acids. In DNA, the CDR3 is TGTGCCAGCAGTCCCACAGGGGGCCGGGAGACCCAGTACTTC. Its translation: CASSPTGGRETQYF.

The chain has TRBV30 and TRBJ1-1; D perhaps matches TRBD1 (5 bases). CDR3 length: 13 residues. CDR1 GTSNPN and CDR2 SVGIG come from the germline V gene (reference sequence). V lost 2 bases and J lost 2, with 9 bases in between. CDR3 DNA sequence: TGTGCCTGGAGTTTGACAGCTAACACTGAAGCTTTCTTT. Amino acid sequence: CAWSLTANTEAFF.

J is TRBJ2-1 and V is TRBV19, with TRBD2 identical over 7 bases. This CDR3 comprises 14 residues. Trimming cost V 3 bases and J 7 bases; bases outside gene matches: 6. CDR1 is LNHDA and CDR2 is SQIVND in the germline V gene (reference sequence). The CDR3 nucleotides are TGTGCCAGTAGTATGGCGGGAGTGTTAAATGAGCAGTTCTTC. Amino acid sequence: CASSMAGVLNEQFF.